This TCR beta chain is drawn from a study of T-cell reconstitution after alpha-beta-depleted transplantation in children. Germline values: CDR1 SNHLY, CDR2 FYNNEI. The length of the CDR3 is 14 residues. J lost 3 bases, V lost 7 bases, and 7 bases had no gene match. Unique molecular identifiers featured in how the TCRbeta library was prepared. TCRdb reprocessed the PCR reads with MiXCR, giving one entry per CDR3 protein. The sample yields about 260,000 distinct CDR3 sequences, 8.2% seen once. This clonotype was detected many times. Its antigen is not identified. Study-wide points: The origin of high day-60 TCRbeta diversity in some patients lay in surviving recipient T cells and thymic progenitors. About two months after transplant, alpha-beta T cells reportedly came from several hundred expanded graft clones.

The sample here was PBMCs, mostly from graft donor cells, taken 180 days after TCRalphabeta/CD19-depleted stem cell transplant. The rearrangement uses TRBV2 and TRBJ2-7; TRBD1 aligns across 9 bases. This sequence originates from a male patient younger than 18 who had a stem cell transplant for acute lymphoblastic leukemia, so the T cells may come from the graft donor. The CDR3 DNA is TGTGCCAGCACCACGACAGGGGGACGCTACGAGCAGTACTTC. Its translation: CASTTTGGRYEQYF.